Below are 24 T cell receptor beta chains sequenced from a single sample in a study of shared clonotypes between healthy human individuals. Some clones are missing from TCRdb's copy, which holds only in-frame ones; the method was immunoSEQ multiplex PCR. Of some 500,000 clones in the sample, 70% to 85% were seen once. Sample: PBMCs. Receptors were obtained from a woman aged 40-49 years in good health. Some clones in this sample may be carry-over from other donors' samples.

This clone was detected only a few times. The V gene is TRBV19, the J gene TRBJ2-7; TRBD2 aligns across 7 bases. The trim removed 4 bases at V and 5 bases at J, leaving 8 bases unmatched. The CDR3 has 14 amino acids. The germline V gene has CDR1 LNHDA and CDR2 SQIVND (reference sequence). The CDR3, as DNA: TGTGCCAGTAGTAAGGGCGGGAGTAACCACGAGCAGTACTTC. Protein product: CASSKGGSNHEQYF.

The rearrangement uses TRBV11-1 and TRBJ2-2, with D possibly TRBD2 on 5 matching bases. Germline V gene lookup returns CDR1 SGHAT and CDR2 FQDESV (reference sequence). Trimming removed 5 bases at V and 6 bases at J, with 16 bases between. There are 15 residues in the CDR3. CDR3 DNA sequence: TGTGCCAGCAGCGACCTCTGGAGGCCGCCCGGGGAGCTGTTTTTT. Residues: CASSDLWRPPGELFF.

This clone came up once. The chain links TRBV11-2 to TRBJ2-7; 10 bases map to TRBD2. Germline V lookup: CDR1 SGHAT, CDR2 FQNNGV. With V trimmed by 1 base and J by 7 bases, 7 bases remained unmatched. The CDR3 is 15 amino acids. CDR3 sequence reads: CASSLGTSGAGEQYF. CDR3 nucleotides: TGTGCCAGCAGCTTAGGGACTAGCGGCGCCGGAGAGCAGTACTTC.

The V gene is TRBV7-3, the J gene TRBJ1-1; no definite D call. Looked up from germline, CDR1 is SGHTA and CDR2 is FQGTGA. Trimming took 2 bases from V and 1 from J, leaving 8 bases between them. The CDR3 length is 14 residues. The CDR3 reads CASSLYGENTEAFF. CDR3 nucleotide sequence: TGTGCCAGCAGCTTATATGGGGAGAACACTGAAGCTTTCTTT.

The V call is TRBV2, the J call TRBJ2-2; TRBD2 is a possible D gene (5 bases). Trimming cost V 3 bases and J 6 bases, with 8 bases left between them. This CDR3 is built from 13 residues. Germline V lookup: CDR1 SNHLY, CDR2 FYNNEI. The CDR3: CASSERVAGELFF. The CDR3 nucleotides read TGTGCCAGCAGTGAGAGGGTCGCCGGGGAGCTGTTTTTT.

V is TRBV6-6 and J is TRBJ2-5; D is perhaps TRBD2 (6 bases). The CDR3 runs 13 residues. Germline assignment: CDR1 MNHNY and CDR2 SVGAGI (reference sequence). Trimming removed 4 bases from V and 4 bases from J, with 10 bases in between. CDR3 residues: CASSLLALETQYF. The CDR3 coding sequence is TGTGCCAGCAGTTTACTAGCCTTAGAGACCCAGTACTTC.

This clone was seen more than once but under ten times. This chain uses TRBV10-3 with TRBJ2-2; TRBD1 agrees at 9 bases. The V and J ends lost 5 bases and 5 bases, in that order; junction bases with no gene match: 6. Germline CDR1 ENHRY, CDR2 SYGVKD. The CDR3 spans 15 residues. The CDR3 region is CAISHRDRATGELFF. DNA of the CDR3: TGTGCCATCAGTCACCGGGACAGGGCGACCGGGGAGCTGTTTTTT.

The V gene is TRBV30, the J gene TRBJ2-2; D not resolved. The CDR3 covers 15 residues. Between the trimmed V and J ends, which lost 1 base and 0 bases, there was a span of 9 bases. The germline V gene encodes CDR1 GTSNPN and CDR2 SVGIG (reference sequence). The CDR3 is CAWSGGSPNTGELFF. Written as DNA, the CDR3 is TGTGCCTGGAGTGGTGGTAGCCCGAACACCGGGGAGCTGTTTTTT. The full variable domain, rest sourced from reference TRBV30 and TRBJ2-2, is SQTIHQWPATLVQPVGSPLSLECTVEGTSNPNLYWYRQAAGRGLQLLFYSVGIGQISSEVPQNLSASRPQDRQFILSSKKLLLSDSGFYLCAWSGGSPNTGELFFGEGSRLTVL.

V is TRBV9 and J is TRBJ2-5; a weak D match, TRBD2 (6 bases). Looked up from germline, CDR1 is SGDLS and CDR2 is YYNGEE. This CDR3 is 15 amino acids long. Trimming took 3 bases from V and 1 from J, leaving 13 bases between them. In DNA, the CDR3 is TGTGCCAGCAGCGCGAGGGGCGGGATCCAAGAGACCCAGTACTTC. Its protein product is CASSARGGIQETQYF.

J is TRBJ2-2 and V is TRBV2; D uncertain. Trimming shortened V by 2 bases and J by 2 bases, and 9 bases separated the two germline ends. The CDR3 is 15 amino acids. Germline V CDR1 and CDR2: SNHLY, FYNNEI. CDR3 protein: CASSELGINTGELFF. In nucleotides, the CDR3 is TGTGCCAGCAGTGAACTTGGCATCAACACCGGGGAGCTGTTTTTT.

The genes are TRBV2 and TRBJ1-5, with D hard to call. The CDR3 spans 13 residues. Trimming removed 1 base at V and 4 bases at J, with 5 bases between. The germline gives CDR1 SNHLY, CDR2 FYNNEI. CDR3 sequence (DNA): TGTGCCAGCAGTGAAGATAGGAATCAGCCCCAGCATTTT. Protein product: CASSEDRNQPQHF.

This clone has a single count. The chain carries TRBV7-2 and TRBJ1-6, with TRBD1 as a possible D gene (6 bases). The CDR3 is 13 amino acids. V gave up 4 bases and J gave up 8 bases, with 9 bases separating them. Germline CDR1 is SGHTA and CDR2 is FQGNSA. CDR3 region: CASSSYRDSPLHF. The CDR3, as DNA: TGTGCCAGCAGCTCATACAGGGATTCACCCCTCCACTTT.

This rearrangement joins TRBV4-3 to TRBJ2-1, with D perhaps assigned TRBD1 or TRBD2 (5 bases each). Germline V gives CDR1 LGHNA, CDR2 YSLEER. The germline V and J ends were trimmed by 0 bases and 5 bases, with 14 bases remaining between them. CDR3 length: 16 amino acids. CDR3 in amino acids: CASSQDGGAPNNEQFF. CDR3 in DNA: TGCGCCAGCAGCCAAGATGGGGGAGCGCCTAACAATGAGCAGTTCTTC.

The rearrangement uses TRBV18 and TRBJ1-2; D call uncertain. Per germline, CDR1 KGHSH and CDR2 LQKENI. The CDR3 runs to 13 residues. Trimming stripped 6 bases from V and 0 bases from J, with 8 bases between. The CDR3 spells CASSPSANYGYTF. The CDR3 DNA follows: TGTGCCAGCTCGCCTTCAGCTAACTATGGCTACACCTTC.

The rearrangement joins TRBV5-1 to TRBJ2-1; 12 positions agree with TRBD2. Germline-derived CDR1 and CDR2 are SGHRS and YFSETQ. There are 16 residues in the CDR3. V dropped 0 bases and J dropped 3; count of bases not matched to a gene: 1. The chain's CDR3 is CASSLGTSGNYNEQFF. In nucleotides, the CDR3 is TGCGCCAGCAGCTTGGGGACTAGCGGGAACTACAATGAGCAGTTCTTC. Complete variable domain (other parts from reference TRBV5-1 and TRBJ2-1): KAGVTQTPRYLIKTRGQQVTLSCSPISGHRSVSWYQQTPGQGLQFLFEYFSETQRNKGNFPGRFSGRQFSNSRSEMNVSTLELGDSALYLCASSLGTSGNYNEQFFGPGTRLTVL.

The CDR3 region has the DNA TGTGCCAGCAGCTTAGTTGGGGGGGATCAGCCCCAGCATTTT. It is translated as CASSLVGGDQPQHF. This rearrangement joins TRBV7-6 to TRBJ1-5; D possibly corresponds to TRBD1 (5 bases). This CDR3 spans 14 amino acids. Germline values: CDR1 SGHVS, CDR2 FNYEAQ. V dropped 1 base and J dropped 5 bases, with 9 bases sitting between them.

V gene TRBV15 combines with J gene TRBJ2-7; TRBD2 might be the D (6 bases). CDR3 length: 15 residues. Germline CDR1 and CDR2: LNHNV and YYDKDF (reference sequence). The V end lost 3 bases, the J end lost 3 bases, and 15 bases lay between the germline ends. The CDR3 DNA reads as TGTGCCACCAGCAGTCGGAGGGTCGAGGACTACGAGCAGTACTTC. Translation: CATSSRRVEDYEQYF.

The chain recombines TRBV29-1 with TRBJ2-4, with 8 positions matching TRBD1. Losses at the gene ends were 3 bases for V and 0 bases for J; bases not matched to a gene: 4. Germline V gives CDR1 SQVTM, CDR2 ANQGSEA. CDR3 length equals 15 residues. The CDR3 coding sequence is TGCAGCGTTGAGACAGGGGAGATAGCCAAAAACATTCAGTACTTC. Protein sequence: CSVETGEIAKNIQYF. Filled out from reference TRBV29-1 and TRBJ2-4, the complete variable domain reads SAVISQKPSRDICQRGTSLTIQCQVDSQVTMMFWYRQQPGQSLTLIATANQGSEATYESGFVIDKFPISRPNLTFSTLTVSNMSPEDSSIYLCSVETGEIAKNIQYFGAGTRLSVL.

V and J are TRBV25-1 and TRBJ2-4; D not certain. Germline-derived CDR1 and CDR2 are MGHDK and SYGVNS. The CDR3 sequence is 14 residues long. Between the trimmed V and J ends, which lost 1 base and 2 bases, there was a span of 6 bases. The CDR3 reads CASSELGSKNIQYF. CDR3 coding DNA: TGTGCCAGCAGTGAATTGGGTTCCAAAAACATTCAGTACTTC.

The chain joins TRBV14 to TRBJ2-7; 8 bases agree with TRBD2. The CDR3 is made up of 16 amino acids. From germline, CDR1 is SGHDN and CDR2 FVKESK. With 0 bases clipped from V and 3 bases from J, the junction kept 7 bases outside the gene matches. CDR3 protein: CASSQDWGTSYYEQYF. The CDR3, as DNA: TGTGCCAGCAGCCAAGATTGGGGGACTAGTTACTACGAGCAGTACTTC.

This clone was seen just once. This chain links TRBV10-1 with TRBJ2-2, with 14 bases lining up with TRBD2. V was pared by 11 bases and J by 4 bases, with 12 bases of the junction left unmatched. The CDR3 has 17 residues. Per germline, CDR1 WNHNN and CDR2 SYGVQD (reference sequence). For the CDR3, the DNA is TGCGCCGCTACCCAGGGACTAGCGGGAGTTGGCACCGGGGAGCTGTTTTTT. Its translation is CAATQGLAGVGTGELFF.

The chain has TRBV10-1 and TRBJ2-1, with 9 nucleotides matching TRBD2. Germline CDR1 is WNHNN and CDR2 is SYGVQD (reference sequence). The CDR3 totals 15 residues. V shed 3 bases and J 8 bases; nucleotides not matched to a gene: 8. The DNA for the CDR3 is TGCGCCAGCAGTGAATCTAGCGGGGAATGGGATGAGCAGTTCTTC. It translates to CASSESSGEWDEQFF.

The V call is TRBV9, the J call TRBJ2-1; 12 bases are shared with TRBD2. V was pared by 1 base and J by 0 bases, with 8 bases of the junction left unmatched. CDR1 is SGDLS and CDR2 is YYNGEE in the germline V gene. The CDR3 contains 19 residues. The CDR3 sequence is CASSVTGTSGLPSYNEQFF. For the CDR3, the DNA is TGTGCCAGCAGCGTAACCGGGACTAGCGGGCTCCCCTCCTACAATGAGCAGTTCTTC.

Only one count was recorded for this clone. The chain uses TRBV5-6 and TRBJ2-1; a weak D match, TRBD2 (6 bases). V lost 4 bases, J lost 0 bases, and 14 bases lay in between. The CDR3 has 16 amino acids. Looked up from germline, CDR1 is SGHDT and CDR2 is YYEEEE. The CDR3 here is CASSLNLAASYNEQFF. The CDR3 region has the DNA TGTGCCAGCAGCCTCAACTTAGCGGCCTCCTACAATGAGCAGTTCTTC.